The following is a T cell receptor (beta chain) sequence with its context. The antigen is undetermined. The sample belongs to a study of tumor and adjacent non-tumor tissue in lung cancer. Study-wide context: There were 11 to 13 adenocarcinoma, 2 squamous cell carcinoma and 1 small cell lung cancer cases. Samples averaged roughly 4.2 million productive TCRbeta reads each. Overall study results and limits: Normal lung showed higher cumulative top 100 clone frequency than tumor.

From germline, CDR1 is SGHAT and CDR2 FQNNGV. This CDR3 region has 12 residues. V was cut by 10 bases and J by 4 bases, with 14 bases left in between. The template was RNA from unsorted bulk tissue. More than 3 cm separated this lung sample from the edge of the tumor. Donors were chemotherapy-naive, newly diagnosed lung cancer surgical patients in China, August–late 2014. Three rounds of nested PCR, following a modified ARM-PCR protocol, produced the TCRbeta library. TCRdb reanalysed the multiplex PCR reads using MiXCR and keeps one entry per CDR3 protein. The data hold more than 35,000 distinct CDR3 sequences, with less than 70% observed a single time.

What was sequenced was distant non-tumor lung tissue. The V gene is TRBV11-2, the J gene TRBJ2-7; D gene unclear. The TCR comes from a middle-aged woman with non-small cell lung cancer. This chain's CDR3 is CAIVGLLYEQYF. CDR3 sequence (DNA): TGTGCCATCGTAGGCTTGCTGTACGAGCAGTACTTC.